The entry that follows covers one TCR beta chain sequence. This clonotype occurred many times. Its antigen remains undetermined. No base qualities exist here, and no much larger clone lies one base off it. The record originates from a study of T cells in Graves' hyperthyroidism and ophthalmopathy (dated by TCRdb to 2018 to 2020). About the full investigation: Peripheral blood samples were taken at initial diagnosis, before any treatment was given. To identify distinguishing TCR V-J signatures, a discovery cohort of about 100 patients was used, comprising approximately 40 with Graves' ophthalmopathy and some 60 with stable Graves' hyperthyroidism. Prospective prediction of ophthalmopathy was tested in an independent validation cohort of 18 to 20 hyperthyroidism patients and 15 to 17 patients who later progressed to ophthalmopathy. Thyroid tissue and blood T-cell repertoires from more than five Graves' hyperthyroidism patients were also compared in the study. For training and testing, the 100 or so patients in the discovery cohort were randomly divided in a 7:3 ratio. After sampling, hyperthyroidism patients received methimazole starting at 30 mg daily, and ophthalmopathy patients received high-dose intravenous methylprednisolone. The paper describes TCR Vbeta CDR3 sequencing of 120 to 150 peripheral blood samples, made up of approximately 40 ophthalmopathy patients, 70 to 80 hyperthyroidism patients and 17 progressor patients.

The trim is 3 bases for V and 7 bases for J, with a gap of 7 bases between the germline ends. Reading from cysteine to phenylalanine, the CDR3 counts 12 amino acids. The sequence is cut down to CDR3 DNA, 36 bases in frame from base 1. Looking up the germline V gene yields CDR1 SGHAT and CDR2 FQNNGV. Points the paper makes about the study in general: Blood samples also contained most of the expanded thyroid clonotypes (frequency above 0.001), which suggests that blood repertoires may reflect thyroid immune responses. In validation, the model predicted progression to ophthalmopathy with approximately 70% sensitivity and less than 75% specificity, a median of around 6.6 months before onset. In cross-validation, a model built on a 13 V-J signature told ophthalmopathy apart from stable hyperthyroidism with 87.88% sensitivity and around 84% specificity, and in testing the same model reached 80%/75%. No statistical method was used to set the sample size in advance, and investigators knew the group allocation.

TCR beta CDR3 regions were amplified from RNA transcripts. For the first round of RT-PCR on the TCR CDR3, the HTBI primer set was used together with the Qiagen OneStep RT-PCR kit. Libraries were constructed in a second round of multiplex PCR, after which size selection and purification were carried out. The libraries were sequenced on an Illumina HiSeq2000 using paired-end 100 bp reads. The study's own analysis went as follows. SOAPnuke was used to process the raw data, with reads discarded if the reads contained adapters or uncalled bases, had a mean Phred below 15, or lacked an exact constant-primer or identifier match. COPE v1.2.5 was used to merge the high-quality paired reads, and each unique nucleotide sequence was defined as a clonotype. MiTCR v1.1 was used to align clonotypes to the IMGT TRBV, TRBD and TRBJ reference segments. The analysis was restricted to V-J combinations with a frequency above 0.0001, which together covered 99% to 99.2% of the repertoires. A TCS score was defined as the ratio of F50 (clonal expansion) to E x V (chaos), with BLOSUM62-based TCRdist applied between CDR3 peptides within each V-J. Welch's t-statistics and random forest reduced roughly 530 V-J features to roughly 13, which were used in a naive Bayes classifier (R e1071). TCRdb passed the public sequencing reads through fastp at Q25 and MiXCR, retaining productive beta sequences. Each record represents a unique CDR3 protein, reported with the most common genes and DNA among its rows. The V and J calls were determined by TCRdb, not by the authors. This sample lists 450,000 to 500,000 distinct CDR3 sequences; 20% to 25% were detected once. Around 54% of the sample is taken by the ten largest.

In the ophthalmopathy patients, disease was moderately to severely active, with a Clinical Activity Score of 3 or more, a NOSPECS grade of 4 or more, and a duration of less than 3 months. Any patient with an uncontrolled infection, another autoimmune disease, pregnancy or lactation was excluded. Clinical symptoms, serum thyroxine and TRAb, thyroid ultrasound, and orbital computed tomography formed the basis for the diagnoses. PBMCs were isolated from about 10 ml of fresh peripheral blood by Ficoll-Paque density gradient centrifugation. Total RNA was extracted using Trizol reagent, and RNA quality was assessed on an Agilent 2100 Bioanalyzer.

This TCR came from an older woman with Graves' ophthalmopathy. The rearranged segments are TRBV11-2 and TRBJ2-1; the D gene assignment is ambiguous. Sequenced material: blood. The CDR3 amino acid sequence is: CASSFERNEQFF. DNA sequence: TGTGCCAGCAGCTTCGAGAGGAATGAGCAGTTCTTC.